These 13 T cell receptor beta chains originate from one sample sequenced in a study of T cell responses to AZD1222 COVID-19 vaccine. Here immunoSEQ multiplex PCR was the method, and the copy in TCRdb shows in-frame clones only, minus some. This sample has roughly 95,000 clones, with around nine tenths found just once. The sequencing here drew on peripheral blood, taken 28 days after the second AZD1222 dose. The receptor set was obtained from an adult who received the AZD1222 COVID-19 vaccine.

The rearrangement uses TRBV19 and TRBJ1-4; weak D call: TRBD1 (5 bases). With 8 bases removed from V and 7 bases from J, the gap between germline ends came to 14 bases. This CDR3 has 13 amino acids. Germline assignment: CDR1 LNHDA and CDR2 SQIVND (reference sequence). CDR3 protein: CASAQDISEKLFF. CDR3 sequence (DNA): TGTGCCAGTGCCCAGGACATCAGTGAAAAACTGTTTTTT.

This chain connects TRBV4-1 to TRBJ2-5, with TRBD1 matching over 10 bases. The trim removed 4 bases at V and 5 bases at J, leaving 7 bases unmatched. This CDR3 has 15 amino acids. CDR1 and CDR2 from the germline V gene are MGHRA and YSYEKL. The CDR3 bases are TGCGCCAGCAGCCGTACCGGGACAGGGGATGAGACCCAGTACTTC. It encodes CASSRTGTGDETQYF.

V gene TRBV3-1 (or the pseudogene TRBV3-2) combines with J gene TRBJ1-2; no clear D gene. The V and J ends lost 1 base and 3 bases respectively, with 9 bases between them. CDR3 length: 14 residues. Germline CDR1 LGHDT, CDR2 YNNKEL (reference sequence). The CDR3 reads CASSQAGGYYGYTF. Here the CDR3 DNA reads TGTGCCAGCAGCCAAGCTGGAGGGTACTATGGCTACACCTTC.

The V and J genes are TRBV19 and TRBJ1-5; D remains ambiguous. Germline V gene lookup returns CDR1 LNHDA and CDR2 SQIVND (reference sequence). The CDR3 totals 15 residues. V dropped 6 bases and J dropped 0 bases, with 12 bases sitting between them. The DNA for the CDR3 is TGTGCCAGTAGCCACGGAGCCCATAGCAATCAGCCCCAGCATTTT. Amino acid sequence: CASSHGAHSNQPQHF.

The V call is TRBV6-2 or TRBV6-3, the J call TRBJ1-5; D is possibly TRBD1 (5 bases). This CDR3 has 18 amino acids. V was shortened by 5 bases and J by 0 bases, with 20 bases between the two germline ends. Germline-derived CDR1 and CDR2 are MNHEY and SVGEGT. Written as DNA, the CDR3 is TGTGCCAGCAGTGGATACGGATTCTACAGGACTAGCAATCAGCCCCAGCATTTT. Its translation: CASSGYGFYRTSNQPQHF.

This clone was seen once. CDR3 protein: CASKGQRAYEQYF. CDR3 DNA: TGTGCCAGCAAAGGGCAGAGGGCCTACGAGCAGTACTTC. This chain links TRBV6-5 with TRBJ2-7; a weak D match, TRBD2 (5 bases). Germline values: CDR1 MNHEY, CDR2 SVGAGI. V lost 7 bases and J 2 bases, leaving 12 bases between the germline ends. The CDR3 has 13 amino acids.

V gene TRBV5-8 combines with J gene TRBJ1-2, with D perhaps TRBD1 (5 bases). CDR3 size: 15 residues. V was pared by 4 bases and J by 5 bases, with 18 bases between. Germline assignment: CDR1 SGHTS and CDR2 YDEGEE. CDR3 nucleotide sequence: TGTGCCAGCAGCCTCGGACACGGCAGGGTGTATGGCTACACCTTC. Its protein is CASSLGHGRVYGYTF.

The V call is TRBV30, the J call TRBJ1-5; D gene ambiguous. From germline, CDR1 is GTSNPN and CDR2 SVGIG (reference sequence). CDR3 size: 14 residues. Trimming shortened V by 2 bases and J by 0 bases, and 8 bases separated the two germline ends. CDR3: CAWSLDYSNQPQHF. CDR3 nucleotide sequence: TGTGCCTGGAGTTTGGATTATAGCAATCAGCCCCAGCATTTT.

This clone was counted a single time. The chain uses TRBV7-2 and TRBJ1-3; no definite D call. The CDR3 extends over 15 amino acids. The V and J ends lost 4 bases and 4 bases respectively, with 14 bases between them. Germline assignment: CDR1 SGHTA and CDR2 FQGNSA. CDR3 nucleotides: TGTGCCAGCAGCTCTGTACCCTCACTGGGAAACACCATATATTTT. Its translation is CASSSVPSLGNTIYF.

The chain has TRBV14 and TRBJ1-6; TRBD1 agrees at 7 bases. V shed 5 bases and J 10 bases; nucleotides not matched to a gene: 8. CDR1 and CDR2 from the germline V gene are SGHDN and FVKESK. The CDR3 has 14 residues. For the CDR3, the DNA is TGTGCCAGCAGCTGGGGACAGAAAATATCACCCCTCCACTTT. Translation gives CASSWGQKISPLHF. The whole variable domain, filled in from reference TRBV14 and TRBJ1-6, reads EAGVTQFPSHSVIEKGQTVTLRCDPISGHDNLYWYRRVMGKEIKFLLHFVKESKQDESGMPNNRFLAERTGGTYSTLKVQPAELEDSGVYFCASSWGQKISPLHFGNGTRLTVT.

The chain uses TRBV30 and TRBJ2-1; TRBD1 aligns across 7 bases. Germline V lookup: CDR1 GTSNPN, CDR2 SVGIG (reference sequence). V lost 3 bases to trimming and J lost 2 bases; unmatched junction nucleotides: 7. The CDR3 runs to 15 residues. This chain's CDR3 is CAWSPGTAPYNEQFF. The CDR3 DNA reads TGTGCCTGGAGCCCCGGGACAGCCCCCTACAATGAGCAGTTCTTC.

The V gene is TRBV11-2, the J gene TRBJ1-5, with D unresolved. Per the germline V gene, CDR1 is SGHAT and CDR2 is FQNNGV. V dropped 2 bases and J dropped 0 bases, with 14 bases sitting between them. The CDR3 is made up of 17 amino acids. The CDR3, as DNA: TGTGCCAGCAGCTTATGGCAGAATATCTATAGCAATCAGCCCCAGCATTTT. Encoded protein: CASSLWQNIYSNQPQHF.

This chain links TRBV15 with TRBJ1-4; possibly TRBD1 for D (6 bases). Germline lookup yields CDR1 LNHNV and CDR2 YYDKDF (reference sequence). V lost 2 bases and J lost 7, with 20 bases in between. CDR3 length equals 17 residues. CDR3 nucleotides: TGTGCCACCAGCAGATTACAGGGTCGGAAGGAAGGTGAAAAACTGTTTTTT. Amino acid sequence: CATSRLQGRKEGEKLFF.